This paragraph covers one TCR beta chain sequence. Its antigen is still unknown. Germline V gene sequence: CDR1 DFQATT, CDR2 SNEGSKA (reference sequence). Deletions cut 2 bases from V and 0 bases from J, with 11 bases between. This CDR3 is 16 amino acids long. These data originate in a study of T-cell reconstitution after alpha-beta-depleted transplantation in children. Preparation of the TCRbeta library involved a method that used unique molecular identifiers. TCRdb called the PCR reads again in MiXCR, with one record for every CDR3 protein. Here the sample spans 350,000 to 500,000 distinct CDR3 sequences, about 45% being singletons. Overall study results and limits: Several hundred expanded graft clones reportedly supplied alpha-beta T cells about two months after transplant. T cells produced anew were the main source of T-cell counts and diversity one year after transplant.

The sequencing used PBMCs, collected before TCRalphabeta/CD19-depleted stem cell transplant. The receptor was isolated from a girl aged 2 to 10 with aplastic anemia, due to receive a stem cell transplant. The V and J genes are TRBV20-1 and TRBJ1-6; D is unclear. The CDR3 spells CSARRPNPSYNSPLHF. CDR3 nucleotide sequence: TGCAGTGCTAGAAGACCCAACCCCTCCTATAATTCACCCCTCCACTTT.